This is a list of T cell receptor beta chains from one sample in a study of shared T cell receptors in the human thymus. Repertoires were generated with immunoSEQ multiplex PCR, while TCRdb's copy carries only in-frame clones and drops some. The sample contains hundreds of thousands of clones, 88% of which appear only once. These same records also appear under a second study, on human thymus T cells.

Sequenced input: thymocytes. The receptors shown here come from a boy less than two years old with a congenital heart defect. Each CDR3 is given with its conserved first and last residue. The D gene is left open where the match is weak. Part of the rows lack a size; the others show once, few, many or a class for expanded clones.

CDR3aa,CDR3nt,d_gene,abundance,v_gene,j_gene
CASSRFTGGANIQYF,TGTGCCAGCAGCAGATTTACAGGGGGCGCGAACATTCAGTACTTC,TRBD1,.,TRBV2,TRBJ2-4
CASTPRGPPTPDQETQYF,TGCGCCAGCACTCCACGAGGGCCTCCGACTCCAGACCAAGAGACCCAGTACTTC,.,.,TRBV10-2,TRBJ2-5
CASSYSKGNQETQYF,TGTGCCAGCAGTTACTCGAAGGGGAATCAAGAGACCCAGTACTTC,.,.,TRBV6-5,TRBJ2-5
CASSSGHQYNEQFF,TGTGCCAGCAGCTCGGGACACCAGTACAATGAGCAGTTCTTC,.,.,TRBV7-3,TRBJ2-1
CASSHKDRGPTKNIQYF,TGCGCCAGCAGCCATAAAGACAGGGGGCCGACCAAAAACATTCAGTACTTC,TRBD1,.,TRBV4-3,TRBJ2-4
CASSQDGTSGIKFF,TGCGCCAGCAGCCAAGACGGGACTAGCGGGATTAAGTTCTTC,TRBD2,.,TRBV4-1,TRBJ2-1
CASSQDAGPPSYEQYF,TGTGCCAGCAGCCAAGACGCGGGTCCCCCCTCCTACGAGCAGTACTTC,.,few,TRBV14,TRBJ2-7
CASSLRTSGRGLYNEQFF,TGTGCCAGCTCTCTACGGACTAGCGGGAGGGGATTATACAATGAGCAGTTCTTC,TRBD2,.,TRBV18,TRBJ2-1
CASSLGTSGRDNEQFF,TGTGCCAGCAGCTTGGGGACTAGCGGGAGAGACAATGAGCAGTTCTTC,TRBD2,few,TRBV5-5,TRBJ2-1
CASSPNRIQETQYF,TGTGCCAGCAGCCCGAACAGGATCCAAGAGACCCAGTACTTC,.,.,TRBV11-2,TRBJ2-5
CASGPEGFPYGYTF,TGTGCCAGCGGCCCCGAGGGATTTCCCTATGGCTACACCTTC,.,once,TRBV6-4,TRBJ1-2
CAWSVLLARNNEQFF,TGTGCCTGGAGTGTACTACTAGCGCGTAACAATGAGCAGTTCTTC,TRBD2,.,TRBV30,TRBJ2-1
CASSPGQGAPPEKLFF,TGCGCCAGCAGCCCGGGACAGGGGGCGCCTCCTGAAAAACTGTTTTTT,TRBD1,.,TRBV5-1,TRBJ1-4
CAISDPGTPYEQYF,TGTGCCATCAGTGACCCCGGGACACCCTACGAGCAGTACTTC,.,once,TRBV10-3,TRBJ2-7
CASSPRTSGRAHSYEQYF,TGTGCCAGCAGCCCGCGGACTAGCGGGAGGGCCCATTCCTACGAGCAGTACTTC,TRBD2,.,TRBV9,TRBJ2-7
CASSRGAGGPWNEQFF,TGTGCCAGCAGCCGGGGCGCGGGAGGGCCTTGGAATGAGCAGTTCTTC,TRBD2,.,TRBV7-2,TRBJ2-1
CASSFSSSLAGEWNEQFF,TGTGCCAGCAGCTTTAGTTCTTCACTAGCGGGAGAGTGGAATGAGCAGTTCTTC,TRBD2,.,TRBV5-4,TRBJ2-1
CASSVGMEPYEQYF,TGTGCCAGCAGCGTAGGGATGGAGCCCTACGAGCAGTACTTC,.,once,TRBV9,TRBJ2-7
CASSLWRGSNTEAFF,TGTGCCAGCAGTTTATGGCGGGGGTCGAACACTGAAGCTTTCTTT,.,few,TRBV28,TRBJ1-1
CASRGGDTTYEQYF,TGTGCCAGTAGGGGAGGGGATACCACCTACGAGCAGTACTTC,TRBD2,once,TRBV19,TRBJ2-7
CASSQFKQSSGSTDTQYF,TGCGCCAGCAGCCAGTTCAAACAGTCTAGCGGGAGTACAGATACGCAGTATTTT,TRBD2,once,TRBV4-3,TRBJ2-3
CASTLRGSEQYF,TGTGCCAGCACCCTTCGGGGGTCCGAGCAGTACTTC,.,once,TRBV5-6,TRBJ2-7
CASSLRVSDTQYF,TGTGCCAGCAGCTTAAGAGTCTCAGATACGCAGTATTTT,.,.,TRBV7-3,TRBJ2-3
CASSAGTGGANGNTIYF,TGTGCCAGCAGTGCCGGGACAGGGGGCGCGAATGGAAACACCATATATTTT,TRBD1,.,TRBV6-1,TRBJ1-3
CASTLPVPSGRINEQFF,TGTGCCAGCACTTTGCCCGTCCCTAGCGGGAGGATCAATGAGCAGTTCTTC,TRBD2,.,TRBV27,TRBJ2-1
CASSLYSYEQYF,TGTGCCAGCAGCTTATACTCCTACGAGCAGTACTTC,.,few,TRBV11-3,TRBJ2-7
CASSQDQEDEQYF,TGTGCCAGCAGCCAAGATCAAGAGGACGAGCAGTACTTC,.,.,TRBV14,TRBJ2-7
CASSDPRTGSGPDTQYF,TGTGCCAGCAGTGACCCGCGGACAGGGAGTGGGCCAGATACGCAGTATTTT,TRBD1,.,TRBV6-1,TRBJ2-3
CASSITGKNTEAFF,TGTGCCAGTAGTATCACAGGGAAGAACACTGAAGCTTTCTTT,.,.,TRBV19,TRBJ1-1
CASSFVGQGSEQYF,TGTGCCAGCAGCTTTGTGGGACAGGGTTCCGAGCAGTACTTC,TRBD1,.,TRBV7-9,TRBJ2-7
CASSQEYRAAENIQYF,TGCGCCAGCAGCCAAGAGTACAGGGCAGCTGAAAACATTCAGTACTTC,.,.,TRBV4-3,TRBJ2-4
CASSLSARALDSYEQYF,TGTGCCAGCAGTTTAAGTGCCAGGGCACTCGACAGCTACGAGCAGTACTTC,.,.,TRBV27,TRBJ2-7
CASTGRARETQYF,TGTGCCAGCACGGGGAGGGCCCGTGAGACCCAGTACTTC,TRBD2,once,TRBV2,TRBJ2-5
CASRVDGLGAGETTNNEQFF,TGTGCCAGCAGGGTGGACGGCCTCGGGGCGGGAGAGACGACCAACAATGAGCAGTTCTTC,TRBD2,.,TRBV27,TRBJ2-1
CASSLGTGVNTEAFF,TGTGCCAGCAGCCTAGGGACAGGGGTGAACACTGAAGCTTTCTTT,TRBD1,once,TRBV28,TRBJ1-1
CASSRSAGGNHNEQFF,TGTGCCAGCAGTCGGTCAGCGGGAGGGAACCACAATGAGCAGTTCTTC,TRBD2,.,TRBV28,TRBJ2-1
CASSFPGLASGISTDTQYF,TGTGCCAGCAGCTTCCCTGGCCTGGCGAGCGGGATAAGTACAGATACGCAGTATTTT,TRBD2,.,TRBV5-4,TRBJ2-3
CASSRGQGTVYEQYF,TGTGCCAGCAGTCGGGGACAGGGAACGGTCTACGAGCAGTACTTC,TRBD1,.,TRBV6-5,TRBJ2-7
CASSLRTSGFKYNEQFF,TGTGCCAGCAGCTTACGGACTAGCGGCTTTAAATACAATGAGCAGTTCTTC,TRBD2,.,TRBV5-6,TRBJ2-1
CASSPRLASGANVLTF,TGTGCCAGCAGCCCTAGACTAGCTTCTGGGGCCAACGTCCTGACTTTC,TRBD2,.,TRBV5-4,TRBJ2-6
CASGHSYEQYF,TGTGCCAGCGGGCACTCCTACGAGCAGTACTTC,.,.,TRBV28,TRBJ2-7
CASSLSEGGLAGGLNEQYF,TGTGCCAGCAGTTTATCAGAGGGGGGACTAGCGGGAGGGTTGAACGAGCAGTACTTC,TRBD2,once,TRBV28,TRBJ2-7
CASSVDRGYEQYF,TGTGCCAGCAGTGTGGACAGGGGCTACGAGCAGTACTTC,TRBD1,.,TRBV2,TRBJ2-7
CASTRLGSSGRGTDTQYF,TGTGCCAGCACCCGCCTTGGGAGTAGCGGGAGGGGCACAGATACGCAGTATTTT,TRBD2,.,TRBV5-6,TRBJ2-3
CASSYRVLGRLSYNEQFF,TGTGCCAGCAGCTACCGGGTTCTCGGCAGACTCTCCTACAATGAGCAGTTCTTC,.,.,TRBV7-8,TRBJ2-1
CATPPGTRTYNEQFF,TGCGCTACCCCCCCCGGGACTAGGACCTACAATGAGCAGTTCTTC,TRBD2,once,TRBV5-1,TRBJ2-1
CASSFTTGNNQPQHF,TGTGCCAGCAGCTTCACAACAGGGAACAATCAGCCCCAGCATTTT,.,.,TRBV7-6,TRBJ1-5
CASSLVWGSGRVDTQYF,TGTGCCAGCAGCTTAGTGTGGGGTAGCGGGAGAGTCGATACGCAGTATTTT,TRBD2,once,TRBV11-3,TRBJ2-3
CASRPTGNTEAFF,TGTGCCAGCAGACCTACAGGAAACACTGAAGCTTTCTTT,.,.,TRBV2,TRBJ1-1
CASRGYTEAFF,TGTGCCAGCCGGGGGTACACTGAAGCTTTCTTT,.,few,TRBV9,TRBJ1-1